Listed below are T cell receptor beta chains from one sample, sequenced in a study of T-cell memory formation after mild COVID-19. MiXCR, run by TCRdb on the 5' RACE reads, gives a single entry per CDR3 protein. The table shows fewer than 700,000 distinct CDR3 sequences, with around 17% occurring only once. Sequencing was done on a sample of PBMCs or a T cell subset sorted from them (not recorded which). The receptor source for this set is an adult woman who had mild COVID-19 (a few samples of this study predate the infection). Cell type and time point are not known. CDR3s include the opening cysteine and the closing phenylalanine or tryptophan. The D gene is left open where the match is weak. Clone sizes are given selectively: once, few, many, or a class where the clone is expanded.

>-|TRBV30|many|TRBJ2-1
CAWSVSPRAASYNEQFF
TGTGCCTGGAGTGTAAGCCCCCGGGCGGCCTCCTACAATGAGCAGTTCTTC
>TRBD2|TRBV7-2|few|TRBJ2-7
CASSLAGLAGPSYEQYF
TGTGCCAGCAGCTTAGCGGGACTAGCGGGACCATCCTACGAGCAGTACTTC
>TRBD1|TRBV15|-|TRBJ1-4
CATRDSTSYEKLFF
TGTGCCACCCGGGACAGCACTAGTTATGAAAAACTGTTTTTT
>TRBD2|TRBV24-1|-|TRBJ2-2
CATRSGIGGELFF
TGTGCCACCAGGAGCGGGATCGGCGGGGAGCTGTTTTTT
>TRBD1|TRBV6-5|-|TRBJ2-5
CASRSDRSRLETQYF
TGTGCCAGCAGATCGGACAGGAGTCGGTTAGAGACCCAGTACTTC
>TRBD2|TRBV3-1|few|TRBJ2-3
CASSQYPHTSGGARNTQYF
TGTGCCAGCAGCCAATACCCCCATACTAGCGGGGGGGCGAGGAATACGCAGTATTTT
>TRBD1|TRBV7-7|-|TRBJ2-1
CASSARQGGYEQFF
TGTGCCAGCAGCGCACGACAGGGGGGGTATGAGCAGTTCTTC
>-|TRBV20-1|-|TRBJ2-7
CSARDLWGTGDYEQYF
TGCAGTGCTAGAGATCTCTGGGGGACGGGGGATTACGAGCAGTACTTC
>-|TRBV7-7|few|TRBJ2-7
CASSFTGTSEQYF
TGTGCCAGCAGCTTCACAGGGACCAGCGAGCAGTACTTC
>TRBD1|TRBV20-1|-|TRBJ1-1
CSARDPVTGSTEAFF
TGCAGTGCTAGAGACCCCGTGACAGGGAGCACTGAAGCTTTCTTT
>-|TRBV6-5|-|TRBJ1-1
CASRGLGRGTEAFF
TGTGCCAGCAGGGGCCTCGGGCGGGGCACTGAAGCTTTCTTT
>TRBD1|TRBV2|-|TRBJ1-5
CASSPNRGRQPQHF
TGTGCCAGCAGTCCAAACAGGGGGCGACAGCCCCAGCATTTT
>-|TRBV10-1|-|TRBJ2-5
CASTESSGRETQYF
TGCGCCAGCACGGAATCCTCGGGCCGGGAGACCCAGTACTTC
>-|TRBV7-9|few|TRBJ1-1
CASSLEGLGTEAFF
TGTGCCAGCAGCTTAGAAGGGCTTGGAACTGAAGCTTTCTTT
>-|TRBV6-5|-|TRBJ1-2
CATRGAGYTF
TGTGCTACCAGGGGTGCTGGCTACACCTTC
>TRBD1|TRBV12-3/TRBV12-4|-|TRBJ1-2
CASSPSMGQALRGF
TGTGCCAGCAGTCCCTCCATGGGACAGGCCCTACGCGGTTTC
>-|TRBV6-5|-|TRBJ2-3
CASSYQGTSDTQYF
TGTGCCAGCAGTTACCAGGGCACCTCGGATACGCAGTATTTT
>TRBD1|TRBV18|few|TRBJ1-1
CASSPVGTGGFGTEAFF
TGTGCCAGCTCACCCGTCGGGACAGGGGGCTTTGGCACTGAAGCTTTCTTT
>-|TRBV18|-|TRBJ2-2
CASSPPSGRNTGELFF
TGTGCCAGCTCACCACCCAGCGGACGAAACACCGGGGAGCTGTTTTTT
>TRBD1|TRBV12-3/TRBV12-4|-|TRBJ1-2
CDSSFRGMGYTF
TGTGACAGCAGTTTCAGGGGGATGGGCTACACCTTC